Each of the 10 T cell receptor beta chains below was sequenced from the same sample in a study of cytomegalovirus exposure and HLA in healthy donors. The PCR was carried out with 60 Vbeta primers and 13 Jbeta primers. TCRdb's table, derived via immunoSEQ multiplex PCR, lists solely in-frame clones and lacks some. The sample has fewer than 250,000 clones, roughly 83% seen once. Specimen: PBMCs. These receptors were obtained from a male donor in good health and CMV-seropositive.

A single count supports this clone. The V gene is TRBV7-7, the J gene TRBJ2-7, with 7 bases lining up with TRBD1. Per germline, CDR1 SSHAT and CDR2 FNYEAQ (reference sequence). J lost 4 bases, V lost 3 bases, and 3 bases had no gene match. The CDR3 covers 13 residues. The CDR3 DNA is TGTGCCAGCAGCTTCGGACAGGAGTACGAGCAGTACTTC. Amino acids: CASSFGQEYEQYF.

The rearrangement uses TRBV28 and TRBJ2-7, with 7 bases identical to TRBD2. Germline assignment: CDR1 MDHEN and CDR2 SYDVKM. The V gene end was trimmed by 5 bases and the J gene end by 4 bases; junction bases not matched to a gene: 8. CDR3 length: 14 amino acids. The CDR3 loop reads CASSPGGGRYEQYF. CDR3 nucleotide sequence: TGTGCCAGCAGTCCGGGCGGGGGACGGTACGAGCAGTACTTC.

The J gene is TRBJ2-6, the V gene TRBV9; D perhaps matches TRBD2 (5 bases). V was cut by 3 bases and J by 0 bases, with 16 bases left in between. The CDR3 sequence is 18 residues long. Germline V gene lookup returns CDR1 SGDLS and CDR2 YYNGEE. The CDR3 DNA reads TGTGCCAGCAGCGAGAGTCGAGGGCCCAACTCTGGGGCCAACGTCCTGACTTTC. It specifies CASSESRGPNSGANVLTF.

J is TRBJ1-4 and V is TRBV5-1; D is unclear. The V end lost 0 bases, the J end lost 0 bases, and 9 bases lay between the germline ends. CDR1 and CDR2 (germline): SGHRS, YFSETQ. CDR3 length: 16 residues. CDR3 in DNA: TGCGCCAGCAGCTTGGCGGGTTCTGCAACTAATGAAAAACTGTTTTTT. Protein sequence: CASSLAGSATNEKLFF.

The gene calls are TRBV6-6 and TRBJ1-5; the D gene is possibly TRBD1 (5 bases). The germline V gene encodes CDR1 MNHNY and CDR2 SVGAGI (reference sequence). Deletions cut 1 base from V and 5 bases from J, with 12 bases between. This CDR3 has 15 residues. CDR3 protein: CASSYFFEGDQPQHF. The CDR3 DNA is TGTGCCAGCAGTTACTTCTTCGAAGGGGATCAGCCCCAGCATTTT.

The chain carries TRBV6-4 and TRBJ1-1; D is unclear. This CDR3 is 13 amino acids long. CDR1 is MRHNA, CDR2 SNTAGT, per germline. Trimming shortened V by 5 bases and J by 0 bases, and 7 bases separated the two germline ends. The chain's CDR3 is CASSREMNTEAFF. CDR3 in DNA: TGTGCCAGCAGTCGAGAGATGAACACTGAAGCTTTCTTT.

CDR3 sequence (DNA): TGTGCCAGCACCGGGAGGGACCAAACCGGGGAGCTGTTTTTT. Translating it yields CASTGRDQTGELFF. This chain joins TRBV7-2 and TRBJ2-2, with TRBD2 identical over 8 bases. Germline V CDR1 and CDR2: SGHTA, FQGNSA. The CDR3 length is 14 residues. The junction had 6 bases not matched to a gene; V was cut back by 7 bases and J by 5 bases.

The CDR3 bases are TGCGCCAGCAGCTTCCCGGGGTCCAAAAACATTCAGTACTTC. Protein sequence: CASSFPGSKNIQYF. The gene calls are TRBV5-1 and TRBJ2-4; D possibly corresponds to TRBD2 (5 bases). Germline lookup yields CDR1 SGHRS and CDR2 YFSETQ. CDR3 length: 14 amino acids. The germline V and J ends were trimmed by 2 bases and 2 bases, with 8 bases remaining between them.

The CDR3 bases are TGTGCCAGCAGCTTAAGTCCCGACAGGGGGGGTGAAAAACTGTTTTTT. Its protein product is CASSLSPDRGGEKLFF. The rearrangement links TRBV7-2 to TRBJ1-4, with 9 bases matching TRBD1. CDR3 size: 16 residues. Germline V CDR1 and CDR2: SGHTA, FQGNSA. The J segment lost 7 bases and the V segment lost 2 bases, leaving 8 bases of the junction unmatched.

The CDR3 region is CASRGTGPQPQHF. The CDR3 nucleotides read TGTGCCAGCCGGGGGACAGGGCCTCAGCCCCAGCATTTT. This chain joins TRBV2 and TRBJ1-5; 9 nucleotides line up with TRBD1. The CDR3 covers 13 residues. V was clipped by 8 bases and J by 6 bases; unmatched bases: 5. The V gene's germline CDR1 is SNHLY and CDR2 FYNNEI.